This T cell receptor beta chain was recovered during a study of T cell changes during pregnancy in multiple sclerosis. This clone showed up just once. TCRdb's copy holds only in-frame clones and misses some; the assay was immunoSEQ multiplex PCR. The table includes around 50,000 clones, approximately 90% detected once. CDR3 length: 15 residues. Trimming removed 0 bases from V and 6 bases from J, with 14 bases in between. The germline CDR1 and CDR2 sequences are MNHEY and SMNVEV (reference sequence). This clonotype was obtained from a female donor with multiple sclerosis, enrolled in a pregnancy study. This specimen was CD4+ T cells from peripheral blood mononuclear cells, taken in the second trimester of pregnancy. The chain uses TRBV27 and TRBJ2-5, with TRBD1 as a possible D gene (6 bases). This CDR3 reads CASSLSSQGWKTQYF. The CDR3 DNA is TGTGCCAGCAGTTTATCGTCACAGGGTTGGAAGACCCAGTACTTC.